These T cell receptor beta chains were read from a single sample in a study of cytomegalovirus exposure and HLA in healthy donors. Sequencing was performed with immunoSEQ multiplex PCR; in TCRdb, only in-frame clones are kept and a portion is missing. The sample carries under 200,000 clones, about 85% recorded once. The sample comprised PBMCs. These receptor sequences come from a woman between 50 and 59 years old in good health and CMV-seropositive. The CDR3 runs from the conserved cysteine through the conserved F or W. A D gene is named only where the DNA matches it firmly. Part of the rows lack a size; the others show once, few, many or a class for expanded clones.

j_call: TRBJ2-7
clone_size: NA
d_call: NA
v_call: TRBV5-5
cdr3_nt: TGTGCCAGCAGCTTAGACGGGGGAGGCTCCTACGAGCAGTACTTC
cdr3_aa: CASSLDGGGSYEQYF

j_call: TRBJ2-7
clone_size: NA
d_call: TRBD2
v_call: TRBV7-2
cdr3_nt: TGTGCCAGCAGCTTAGCCCTTTTGGCTAGCGGGAGGAGGGACGAGCAGTACTTC
cdr3_aa: CASSLALLASGRRDEQYF

j_call: TRBJ1-1
clone_size: once
d_call: TRBD1
v_call: TRBV18
cdr3_nt: TGTGCCAGCTCACCGCTCGGGACAGGGGGTCAGAACACTGAAGCTTTCTTT
cdr3_aa: CASSPLGTGGQNTEAFF

j_call: TRBJ2-1
clone_size: NA
d_call: NA
v_call: TRBV19
cdr3_nt: TGTGCCAGTACCCTAGCGAGCTCCTACAATGAGCAGTTCTTC
cdr3_aa: CASTLASSYNEQFF

j_call: TRBJ1-2
clone_size: NA
d_call: NA
v_call: TRBV14
cdr3_nt: TGTGCCAGCTCACCGGGACTCCCGGGTAATGGCTACACCTTC
cdr3_aa: CASSPGLPGNGYTF

j_call: TRBJ2-6
clone_size: NA
d_call: NA
v_call: TRBV5-1
cdr3_nt: TGCGCCAGCAGCTTGTCGGCGGCAGCGGGGGCCAACGTCCTGACTTTC
cdr3_aa: CASSLSAAAGANVLTF

j_call: TRBJ2-7
clone_size: NA
d_call: TRBD1
v_call: TRBV5-4
cdr3_nt: TGTGCCAGCAGCCCCGGGACAGGGGGCATTTACGAGCAGTACTTC
cdr3_aa: CASSPGTGGIYEQYF

j_call: TRBJ1-2
clone_size: NA
d_call: TRBD1
v_call: TRBV7-9
cdr3_nt: TGTGCCAGCGGGGCAGGGGGCGCCTATGGCTACACCTTC
cdr3_aa: CASGAGGAYGYTF

j_call: TRBJ2-7
clone_size: few
d_call: NA
v_call: TRBV7-3
cdr3_nt: TGTGCCAGCACCTCCGGCGGGGACCCTCCCAACGAGCAGTACTTC
cdr3_aa: CASTSGGDPPNEQYF

j_call: TRBJ2-2
clone_size: NA
d_call: TRBD2
v_call: TRBV7-9
cdr3_nt: TGTTCCAGCAGCTTTTCCTCACTAGCGGGGGCCGGGGAGCTGTTTTTT
cdr3_aa: CSSSFSSLAGAGELFF

j_call: TRBJ1-1
clone_size: few
d_call: NA
v_call: TRBV6-5
cdr3_nt: TGTGCCAGCAGTTACTCGATCGGGACTGAAGCTTTCTTT
cdr3_aa: CASSYSIGTEAFF

j_call: TRBJ1-6
clone_size: NA
d_call: NA
v_call: TRBV9
cdr3_nt: TGTGCCAGCACCCGACAGGATAGCTCCTATAATTCACCCCTCCACTTT
cdr3_aa: CASTRQDSSYNSPLHF

j_call: TRBJ1-1
clone_size: NA
d_call: TRBD1
v_call: TRBV7-3
cdr3_nt: TGTGCCAGCAGCCCGGGACTCTGGGACAGGGGAGAAGCTTTCTTT
cdr3_aa: CASSPGLWDRGEAFF

j_call: TRBJ1-2
clone_size: once
d_call: NA
v_call: TRBV19
cdr3_nt: TGTGCCAGCTGGACAGCCTATGGCTACACCTTC
cdr3_aa: CASWTAYGYTF

j_call: TRBJ1-1
clone_size: NA
d_call: TRBD1
v_call: TRBV5-5
cdr3_nt: TGTGCCAGCAGCTTGGTGGGACAGGTAAACACTGAAGCTTTCTTT
cdr3_aa: CASSLVGQVNTEAFF

j_call: TRBJ1-1
clone_size: NA
d_call: TRBD1
v_call: TRBV7-2
cdr3_nt: TGTGCCAGCAGCCCTCAGGGGGTGAGCACTGAAGCTTTCTTT
cdr3_aa: CASSPQGVSTEAFF

j_call: TRBJ2-7
clone_size: NA
d_call: TRBD1
v_call: TRBV19
cdr3_nt: TGTGCCAGTAGTATCGGGACAGGGGGCAACTACGAGCAGTACTTC
cdr3_aa: CASSIGTGGNYEQYF

j_call: TRBJ1-1
clone_size: NA
d_call: NA
v_call: TRBV6-5
cdr3_nt: TGTGCCAGCAGTTACGGGGGGATGAACACTGAAGCTTTCTTT
cdr3_aa: CASSYGGMNTEAFF

j_call: TRBJ1-2
clone_size: NA
d_call: NA
v_call: TRBV2
cdr3_nt: TGTGCCAGCAGTTACAGACGGGAAAACTATGGCTACACCTTC
cdr3_aa: CASSYRRENYGYTF

j_call: TRBJ1-5
clone_size: NA
d_call: TRBD1
v_call: TRBV18
cdr3_nt: TGTGCCAGCTCCCCCCGGACAGGGAGTAACAATCAGCCCCAGCATTTT
cdr3_aa: CASSPRTGSNNQPQHF

j_call: TRBJ1-2
clone_size: NA
d_call: NA
v_call: TRBV10-2
cdr3_nt: TGCGCCAGCAGTGAGTCAACCCCACAGATCCCTCGGGGCTACACCTTC
cdr3_aa: CASSESTPQIPRGYTF

j_call: TRBJ2-7
clone_size: NA
d_call: TRBD2
v_call: TRBV4-1
cdr3_nt: TGCGCCAGCAGCCAACCGACTAGCGGGTCCTACGAGCAGTACTTC
cdr3_aa: CASSQPTSGSYEQYF